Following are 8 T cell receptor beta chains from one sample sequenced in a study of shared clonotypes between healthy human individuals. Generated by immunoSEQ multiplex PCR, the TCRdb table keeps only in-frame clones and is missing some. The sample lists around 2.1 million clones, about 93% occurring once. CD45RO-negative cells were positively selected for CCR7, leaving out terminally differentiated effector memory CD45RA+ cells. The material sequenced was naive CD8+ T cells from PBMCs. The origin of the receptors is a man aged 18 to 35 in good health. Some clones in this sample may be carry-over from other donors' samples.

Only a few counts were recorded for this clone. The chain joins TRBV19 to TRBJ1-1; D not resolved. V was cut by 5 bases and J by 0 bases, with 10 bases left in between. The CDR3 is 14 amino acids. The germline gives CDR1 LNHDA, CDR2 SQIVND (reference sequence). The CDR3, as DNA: TGTGCCAGTAGTTACAGCCCTATGAACACTGAAGCTTTCTTT. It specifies CASSYSPMNTEAFF.

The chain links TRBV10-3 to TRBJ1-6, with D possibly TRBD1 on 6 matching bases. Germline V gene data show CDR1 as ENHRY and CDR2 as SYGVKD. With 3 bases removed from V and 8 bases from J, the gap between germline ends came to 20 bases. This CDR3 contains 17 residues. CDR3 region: CAISERTRGGLDSPLHF. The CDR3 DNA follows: TGTGCCATCAGTGAAAGAACGCGGGGGGGGCTCGATTCACCCCTCCACTTT.

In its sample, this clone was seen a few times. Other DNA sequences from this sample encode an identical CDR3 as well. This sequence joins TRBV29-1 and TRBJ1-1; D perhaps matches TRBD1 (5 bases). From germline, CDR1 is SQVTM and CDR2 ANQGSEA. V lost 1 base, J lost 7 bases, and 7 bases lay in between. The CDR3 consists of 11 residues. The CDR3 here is CSVEGGGEAFF. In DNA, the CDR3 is TGCAGCGTTGAAGGGGGCGGTGAAGCTTTCTTT.

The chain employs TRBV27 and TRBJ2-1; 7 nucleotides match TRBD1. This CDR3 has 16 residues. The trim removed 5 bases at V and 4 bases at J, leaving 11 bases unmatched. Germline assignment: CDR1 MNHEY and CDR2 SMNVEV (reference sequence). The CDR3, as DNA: TGTGCCAGCAGTCCCCCCCCAGGGGGAAAGTACAATGAGCAGTTCTTC. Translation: CASSPPPGGKYNEQFF.

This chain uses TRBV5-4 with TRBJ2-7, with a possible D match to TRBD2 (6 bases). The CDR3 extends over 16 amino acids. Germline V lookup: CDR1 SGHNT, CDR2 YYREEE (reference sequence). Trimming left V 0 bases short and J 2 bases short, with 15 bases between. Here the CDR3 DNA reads TGTGCCAGCAGCTTGGGCCGCAGGGACTTTCCCTACGAGCAGTACTTC. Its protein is CASSLGRRDFPYEQYF.

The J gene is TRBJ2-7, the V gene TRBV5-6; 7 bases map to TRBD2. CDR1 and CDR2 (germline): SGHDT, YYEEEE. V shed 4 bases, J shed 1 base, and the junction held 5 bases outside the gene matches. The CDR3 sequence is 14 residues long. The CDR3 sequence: CASSGRDYSYEQYF. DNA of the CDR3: TGTGCCAGCAGCGGTAGGGACTATTCCTACGAGCAGTACTTC.

The CDR3 reads CASQGPSLFSYEQYF. The CDR3 DNA reads TGTGCCAGCCAAGGGCCCTCTCTTTTCTCCTACGAGCAGTACTTC. The V gene is TRBV6-5, the J gene TRBJ2-7; D remains ambiguous. The V end lost 8 bases, the J end lost 0 bases, and 17 bases lay between the germline ends. CDR1 and CDR2 (germline): MNHEY, SVGAGI. The CDR3 covers 15 residues.

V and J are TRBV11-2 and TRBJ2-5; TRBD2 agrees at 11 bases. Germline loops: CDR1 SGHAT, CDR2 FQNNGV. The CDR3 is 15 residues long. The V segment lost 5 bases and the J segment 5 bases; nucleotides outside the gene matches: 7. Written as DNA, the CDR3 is TGTGCCAGCAGCGTACTAGCGGGAGTGAGGGAGACCCAGTACTTC. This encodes CASSVLAGVRETQYF.